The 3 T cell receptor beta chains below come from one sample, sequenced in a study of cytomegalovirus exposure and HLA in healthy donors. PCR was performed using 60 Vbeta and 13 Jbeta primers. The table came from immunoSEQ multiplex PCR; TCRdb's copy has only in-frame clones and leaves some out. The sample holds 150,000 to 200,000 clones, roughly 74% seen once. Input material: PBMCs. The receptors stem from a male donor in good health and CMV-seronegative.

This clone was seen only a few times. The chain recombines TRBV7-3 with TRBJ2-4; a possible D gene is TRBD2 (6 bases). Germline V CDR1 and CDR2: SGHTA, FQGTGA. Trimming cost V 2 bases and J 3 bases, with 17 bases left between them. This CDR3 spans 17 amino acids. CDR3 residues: CASSLSYRGIIKNIQYF. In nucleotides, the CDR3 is TGTGCCAGCAGCTTATCATATCGCGGGATTATCAAAAACATTCAGTACTTC.

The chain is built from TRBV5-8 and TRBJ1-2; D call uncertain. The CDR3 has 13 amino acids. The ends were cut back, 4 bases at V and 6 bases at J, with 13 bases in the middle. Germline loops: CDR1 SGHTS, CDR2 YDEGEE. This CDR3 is CASSQDSTDGYTF. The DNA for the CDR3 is TGTGCCAGCAGCCAGGACTCGACGGATGGCTACACCTTC. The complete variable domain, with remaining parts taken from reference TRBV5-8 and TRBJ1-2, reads EAGVTQSPTHLIKTRGQQATLRCSPISGHTSVYWYQQALGLGLQFLLWYDEGEERNRGNFPPRFSGRQFPNYSSELNVNALELEDSALYLCASSQDSTDGYTFGSGTRLTVV.

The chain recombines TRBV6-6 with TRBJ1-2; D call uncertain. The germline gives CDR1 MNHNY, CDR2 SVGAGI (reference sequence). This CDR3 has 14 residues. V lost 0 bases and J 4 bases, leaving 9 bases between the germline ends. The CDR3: CASSYSLVAYGYTF. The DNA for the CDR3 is TGTGCCAGCAGTTACTCGCTGGTGGCCTATGGCTACACCTTC.